These 8 T cell receptor beta chains share one sample of origin, sequenced in a study of blood T cell repertoires in COVID-19. Some clones are missing from TCRdb's copy, which holds only in-frame ones; the method was immunoSEQ multiplex PCR. The sample holds 400,000 to 500,000 clones, over 75% seen once. Sequencing was performed on PBMCs or T cells enriched from blood (not recorded which). These receptors all come from a woman between 18 and 29 years old who had been exposed to COVID-19.

The chain carries TRBV7-6 and TRBJ2-2; perhaps TRBD2 as D (6 bases). Trimming shortened V by 5 bases and J by 4 bases, and 11 bases separated the two germline ends. This CDR3 comprises 14 residues. Germline V lookup: CDR1 SGHVS, CDR2 FNYEAQ. The CDR3 nucleotides read TGTGCCAGCAGCCAGGGAGGAAGCACCGGGGAGCTGTTTTTT. This encodes CASSQGGSTGELFF.

In DNA, the CDR3 is TGCGCCAGCAGCTTGACTAGCCCCTACAATGAGCAGTTCTTC. This encodes CASSLTSPYNEQFF. The V call is TRBV5-1, the J call TRBJ2-1, with D perhaps matching TRBD2 (6 bases). Germline CDR1 reads SGHRS; CDR2 reads YFSETQ. V dropped 1 base and J dropped 2 bases, with 7 bases sitting between them. This CDR3 comprises 14 residues.

This chain uses TRBV5-1 with TRBJ2-1, with TRBD2 identical over 11 bases. V dropped 3 bases and J dropped 7; count of bases not matched to a gene: 12. Germline assignment: CDR1 SGHRS and CDR2 YFSETQ. The CDR3 loop spans 17 amino acids. CDR3 bases: TGCGCCAGCAGCTGGGGAGGTACTAGCGGGAGAGGTAATGAGCAGTTCTTC. It codes for CASSWGGTSGRGNEQFF.

This chain joins TRBV6-5 and TRBJ2-6, with D unresolved. The CDR3 has 15 residues. Trimming removed 0 bases from V and 0 bases from J, with 3 bases in between. Germline CDR1 MNHEY, CDR2 SVGAGI. For the CDR3, the DNA is TGTGCCAGCAGTTACTCCTCCTCTGGGGCCAACGTCCTGACTTTC. Encoded protein: CASSYSSSGANVLTF.

The chain has TRBV3-1 (or the pseudogene TRBV3-2) and TRBJ2-5; 9 bases line up with TRBD2. This CDR3 contains 17 residues. Germline loops: CDR1 LGHDT, CDR2 YNNKEL (reference sequence). Trimming took 0 bases from V and 4 from J; bases not matched to a gene: 9. The CDR3 protein is CASSQDPPSGVLETQYF. CDR3 DNA sequence: TGTGCCAGCAGCCAAGATCCGCCTAGCGGGGTTCTAGAGACCCAGTACTTC.

The chain joins TRBV6-5 to TRBJ2-1; TRBD2 matches at 9 bases. The junction had 9 bases not matched to a gene; V was cut back by 4 bases and J by 8 bases. CDR3 length: 15 amino acids. CDR1 MNHEY and CDR2 SVGAGI come from the germline V gene. CDR3 loop: CASSSPIAGEHEQFF. As DNA, the CDR3 is TGTGCCAGCAGTTCCCCAATAGCGGGAGAACATGAGCAGTTCTTC.

The chain couples TRBV6-5 to TRBJ2-1; 11 nucleotides align to TRBD2. V dropped 2 bases and J dropped 6; count of bases not matched to a gene: 6. Germline values: CDR1 MNHEY, CDR2 SVGAGI. There are 16 residues in the CDR3. The CDR3: CASSYMGLADPNEQFF. The CDR3 nucleotides are TGTGCCAGCAGTTACATGGGACTAGCGGACCCCAATGAGCAGTTCTTC.

The CDR3 is CASSLPGGNEQFF. For the CDR3, the DNA is TGTGCCAGCAGCCTACCAGGGGGCAATGAGCAGTTCTTC. This sequence joins TRBV5-4 and TRBJ2-1; 7 bases line up with TRBD1. With 4 bases clipped from V and 6 bases from J, the junction kept 4 bases outside the gene matches. Germline V gene data show CDR1 as SGHNT and CDR2 as YYREEE (reference sequence). The CDR3 extends over 13 amino acids.